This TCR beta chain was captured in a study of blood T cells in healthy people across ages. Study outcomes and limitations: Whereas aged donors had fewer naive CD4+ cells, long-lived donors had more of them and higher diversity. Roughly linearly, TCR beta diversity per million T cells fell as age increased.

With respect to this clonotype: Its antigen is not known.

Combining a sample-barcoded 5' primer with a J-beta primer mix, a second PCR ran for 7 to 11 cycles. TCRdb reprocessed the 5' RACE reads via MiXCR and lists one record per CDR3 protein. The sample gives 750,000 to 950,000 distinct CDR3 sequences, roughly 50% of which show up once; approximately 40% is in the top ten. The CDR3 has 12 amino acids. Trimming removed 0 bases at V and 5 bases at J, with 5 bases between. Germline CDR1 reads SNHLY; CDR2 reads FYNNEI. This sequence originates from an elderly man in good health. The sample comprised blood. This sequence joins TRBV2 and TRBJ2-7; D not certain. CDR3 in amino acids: CASSEAGHEQYF. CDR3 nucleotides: TGTGCCAGCAGTGAAGCAGGGCACGAGCAGTACTTC. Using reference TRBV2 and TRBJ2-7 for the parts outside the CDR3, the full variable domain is EPEVTQTPSHQVTQMGQEVILRCVPISNHLYFYWYRQILGQKVEFLVSFYNNEISEKSEIFDDQFSVERPDGSNFTLKIRSTKLEDSAMYFCASSEAGHEQYFGPGTRLTVT.